These 12 T cell receptor beta chains were all obtained from the same sample, sequenced in a study of shared clonotypes between healthy human individuals. TCRdb's table, derived via immunoSEQ multiplex PCR, lists solely in-frame clones and lacks some. The sample records some 2,000,000 clones, approximately 95% being singletons. Sequenced material: naive CD4+ T cells sorted from blood. The subset: CD45RA+ positively selected. These TCRs come from a man younger than 35 in good health.

Comments on this clone: Other DNA sequences in the same sample also yield this CDR3. The chain carries TRBV7-2 and TRBJ2-3; D perhaps matches TRBD2 (6 bases). V was cut by 5 bases and J by 6 bases, with 12 bases left in between. The V gene's germline CDR1 is SGHTA and CDR2 FQGNSA. The CDR3 covers 13 residues. CDR3 DNA sequence: TGTGCCAGCAGCCGGGACTTCGGTGATACGCAGTATTTT. This sequence encodes CASSRDFGDTQYF. The complete variable domain, with remaining parts taken from reference TRBV7-2 and TRBJ2-3, reads GAGVSQSPSNKVTEKGKDVELRCDPISGHTALYWYRQSLGQGLEFLIYFQGNSAPDKSGLPSDRFSAERTGGSVSTLTIQRTQQEDSAVYLCASSRDFGDTQYFGPGTRLTVL.

In this sample, this clone turned up once. The J gene is TRBJ1-1, the V gene TRBV25-1; TRBD1 might be the D (5 bases). Between the trimmed V and J ends, which lost 6 bases and 0 bases, there was a span of 11 bases. CDR1 is MGHDK, CDR2 SYGVNS, per germline. The CDR3 loop spans 14 amino acids. The CDR3 sequence is CASREGSMNTEAFF. The CDR3 DNA reads TGTGCCAGCAGAGAGGGGAGTATGAACACTGAAGCTTTCTTT.

DNA of the CDR3: TGTGCCATCAGTGCAGACAATGAGCAGTTCTTC. Translation: CAISADNEQFF. This chain links TRBV10-3 with TRBJ2-1; D is undetermined. Germline V gene lookup returns CDR1 ENHRY and CDR2 SYGVKD. The CDR3 covers 11 residues. Trimming shortened V by 4 bases and J by 5 bases, and 3 bases separated the two germline ends.

The J gene is TRBJ2-1, the V gene TRBV2, with a weak D call TRBD1 (5 bases). Germline V lookup: CDR1 SNHLY, CDR2 FYNNEI. The CDR3 consists of 13 residues. Trimming stripped 3 bases from V and 6 bases from J, with 9 bases between. The CDR3 bases are TGTGCCAGCAGTGAGGGGCAGGGCAATGAGCAGTTCTTC. Protein sequence: CASSEGQGNEQFF.

This sequence joins TRBV28 and TRBJ1-1, with 7 bases matching TRBD1. Germline V gives CDR1 MDHEN, CDR2 SYDVKM. The J segment lost 4 bases and the V segment lost 10 bases, leaving 12 bases of the junction unmatched. The length of the CDR3 is 14 residues. This CDR3 is CAIHEGALSTEAFF. The CDR3, as DNA: TGTGCCATCCACGAGGGGGCTTTGAGCACTGAAGCTTTCTTT.

CDR3 residues: CASSPRDVKYF. The CDR3 nucleotides are TGTGCCAGCAGCCCACGGGACGTTAAGTACTTC. The chain carries TRBV11-2 and TRBJ2-5; D tentatively fits TRBD1 or TRBD2 (5 bases each). Germline values: CDR1 SGHAT, CDR2 FQNNGV. With 5 bases removed from V and 12 bases from J, the gap between germline ends came to 13 bases. The CDR3 loop spans 11 amino acids.

This chain links TRBV7-2 with TRBJ2-5; 13 nucleotides align to TRBD2. The V gene end was trimmed by 2 bases and the J gene end by 2 bases; junction bases not matched to a gene: 5. The germline V gene encodes CDR1 SGHTA and CDR2 FQGNSA. The CDR3 consists of 17 residues. CDR3 nucleotide sequence: TGTGCCAGCAGCTTATGGCAACTAGCGGGAGGGCAAGAGACCCAGTACTTC. Encoded protein: CASSLWQLAGGQETQYF. The full variable domain, with the rest looked up from reference TRBV7-2 and TRBJ2-5, is GAGVSQSPSNKVTEKGKDVELRCDPISGHTALYWYRQSLGQGLEFLIYFQGNSAPDKSGLPSDRFSAERTGGSVSTLTIQRTQQEDSAVYLCASSLWQLAGGQETQYFGPGTRLLVL.

The gene calls are TRBV9 and TRBJ2-5; TRBD2 aligns across 11 bases. This CDR3 is built from 15 residues. After removal of 0 bases from V and 2 bases from J, the junction contained 0 bases not matched to a gene. Germline-derived CDR1 and CDR2 are SGDLS and YYNGEE. In DNA, the CDR3 is TGTGCCAGCAGCGTAGCTAGCGGGGGGCAAGAGACCCAGTACTTC. It yields the protein CASSVASGGQETQYF.

This clone was observed a single time. The DNA of the CDR3 is TGTGCCAGCAGCAGGACAGGGAACACCGGGGAGCTGTTTTTT. This sequence encodes CASSRTGNTGELFF. The chain has TRBV21-1 and TRBJ2-2; no check of the table's D call, TRBD1, against the DNA was made. TRBV21-1 is given as a pseudogene. The CDR3 length is 14 residues.

The gene calls are TRBV4-1 and TRBJ2-3, with TRBD1 matching 8 bases. V shed 4 bases and J 8 bases; nucleotides not matched to a gene: 14. The CDR3 has 16 residues. Germline V gene lookup returns CDR1 MGHRA and CDR2 YSYEKL. The CDR3 coding sequence is TGCGCCAGCAGCCGACAGACAGGGGATTTTGCTTTTACGCAGTATTTT. It specifies CASSRQTGDFAFTQYF.

The CDR3: CASSLSSGGDYEQYF. The CDR3 DNA reads TGTGCCAGCAGCTTAAGTTCAGGGGGCGATTACGAGCAGTACTTC. The chain recombines TRBV7-9 with TRBJ2-7; 8 nucleotides match TRBD1. The CDR3 is made up of 15 amino acids. V lost 2 bases to trimming and J lost 4 bases; unmatched junction nucleotides: 7. Germline CDR1 and CDR2: SEHNR and FQNEAQ (reference sequence).

The chain recombines TRBV2 with TRBJ2-1, with a possible D match to TRBD1 (6 bases). CDR1 is SNHLY, CDR2 FYNNEI, per germline. The CDR3 spans 14 residues. V was trimmed by 4 bases and J by 5 bases, leaving 12 bases between them. The CDR3 sequence: CASSVRHRDNEQFF. CDR3 in DNA: TGTGCCAGCAGTGTTAGGCACAGGGACAATGAGCAGTTCTTC.